The source of this TCR beta chain is a study of blood T cell repertoires in COVID-19. The CDR3 runs to 14 residues. CDR1 MNHNS and CDR2 SASEGT come from the germline V gene. The trim removed 1 base at V and 6 bases at J, leaving 5 bases unmatched. This clone was picked up one time. Assay used: immunoSEQ multiplex PCR; TCRdb lists only in-frame clones, some missing. Of 150,000 to 200,000 clones in the sample, approximately 80% were seen once. Sequencing was performed on PBMCs or T cells enriched from blood (not recorded which). The chain uses TRBV6-1 and TRBJ2-7; 8 nucleotides align to TRBD1. The clonotype originates from a man between 65 and 79 years old who had been exposed to COVID-19. CDR3 region: CASSEVTGVSEQYF. The CDR3 coding sequence is TGTGCCAGCAGTGAAGTGACAGGGGTTAGCGAGCAGTACTTC.